This T cell receptor beta chain derives from a study of shared clonotypes between healthy human individuals. In replicate PCRs of unsorted PBMC, around 0.3 ug DNA, about 30,000 T cell genomes, was used. Sequencing on ten immunoSEQ deep assay plates was performed for unsorted PBMC DNA. TCRdb's table, derived via immunoSEQ multiplex PCR, lists solely in-frame clones and lacks some. The sample gives about 470,000 clones, roughly 77% of which show up once; around 13% is in the top ten. Each unsorted sample relied on roughly 90 million PBMCs as its source of genomic DNA. A word on this clone: No antigen is known for it.

Broader study findings: With few donors, the genetic and exposure-history diversity represented was limited.

CDR1 and CDR2 from the germline V gene are SGDLS and YYNGEE. V shed 1 base and J shed 0 bases, with 16 bases lying between them. The CDR3 loop spans 17 amino acids. The J gene is TRBJ1-2, the V gene TRBV9; unclear D gene. The sample taken for sequencing was PBMCs. The source is a woman in her thirties or forties in good health. Some clones in this sample may be carry-over from other donors' samples. The CDR3 nucleotides read TGTGCCAGCAGCGTATCGGGCCAGCCGAACCCTAACTATGGCTACACCTTC. Translation gives CASSVSGQPNPNYGYTF.